This T cell receptor beta chain stems from a study of T cells after yellow fever vaccination. General observations from the study: Memory subsets that were sorted on day 0 lacked detectable signal for almost all vaccine-responding clonotypes. There was a small share of clonotypes that showed up in both the CD4 and CD8 compartments. FACS-sorted repertoires could harbor abundant contaminating bulk-population clonotypes.

This clonotype was recorded at least ten times. Synthesis of TCR cDNA relied on 5'RACE template switching, which attached a universal primer site and UMIs. In TCRdb, the 5' RACE reads were re-called with MiXCR into one record per CDR3 protein. This sample yields roughly 30,000 distinct CDR3 sequences, of which roughly a tenth are seen a single time; approximately 12% belongs to the top ten. The sequence was obtained from a man between 18 and 35 years old who received the YFV17D yellow fever vaccine. The sample in question was PBMCs, either bulk or a sorted T-cell subset (CD4+, CD8+, memory, or dextramer-sorted; not recorded which), obtained less than 16 days after the first yellow fever vaccination.

CDR3 loop: CASSRTPRDEQFF. The CDR3 nucleotides are TGCGCCAGCAGCAGGACCCCACGAGATGAGCAGTTCTTC. The genes are TRBV5-1 and TRBJ2-1; no clear D gene. Per the germline V gene, CDR1 is SGHRS and CDR2 is YFSETQ. The length of the CDR3 is 13 residues. Trimming stripped 4 bases from V and 8 bases from J, with 13 bases between.